This T cell receptor beta chain was recorded in a study of blood T cell repertoires in COVID-19. Across the study: Some COVID-19 samples were acute and others convalescent; all came from the United States, Italy and Spain.

Profiled with immunoSEQ multiplex PCR; TCRdb holds only in-frame clones, not every one. Altogether about 270,000 clones are present, approximately 86% being singletons, with the ten largest covering over 7.5%. The origin of this receptor is a middle-aged man who had recovered from COVID-19. The sample consisted of peripheral blood.

In nucleotides, the CDR3 is TGCAGTGCTAGTATCATTGGACAGATATATAATTCACCCCTCCACTTT. Translated: CSASIIGQIYNSPLHF. The chain links TRBV20-1 to TRBJ1-6; perhaps TRBD1 as D (6 bases). The ends were cut back, 3 bases at V and 4 bases at J, with 16 bases in the middle. Germline lookup yields CDR1 DFQATT and CDR2 SNEGSKA (reference sequence). CDR3 length: 16 residues.